Below, 3 T cell receptor beta chains from the same sample are listed, as sequenced in a study of cytomegalovirus exposure and HLA in healthy donors. Amplification used 60 Vbeta primers and 13 Jbeta primers. Method: immunoSEQ multiplex PCR; TCRdb's copy keeps in-frame clones and lacks some. The data contain about 83,000 clones, about two thirds of them singletons. The source material was PBMCs. Receptors were obtained from a man between 60 and 75 years old in good health and CMV-seronegative.

This clone came up a few times. The rearrangement uses TRBV4-1 and TRBJ1-1; D not resolved. Germline V gene lookup returns CDR1 MGHRA and CDR2 YSYEKL. This CDR3 spans 14 amino acids. Trimming removed 0 bases from V and 8 bases from J, with 13 bases in between. The CDR3 region has the DNA TGCGCCAGCAGCCAAGATCAGTTAGCTAACGAAGCTTTCTTT. Translating it yields CASSQDQLANEAFF.

V usage is TRBV18 and J usage is TRBJ2-7, with D maybe TRBD1 (5 bases). Germline assignment: CDR1 KGHSH and CDR2 LQKENI. This CDR3 is 16 amino acids long. The V and J ends lost 4 bases and 0 bases respectively, with 16 bases between them. This chain's CDR3 is CASSQFRTSDSYEQYF. As DNA, the CDR3 is TGTGCCAGCTCACAGTTCCGGACATCGGACTCCTACGAGCAGTACTTC.

This clone turned up a few times. V gene TRBV6-1 combines with J gene TRBJ2-7, with 7 bases matching TRBD1. This CDR3 comprises 12 residues. Per the germline V gene, CDR1 is MNHNS and CDR2 is SASEGT. V trimming: 6 bases; J trimming: 3 bases; junction bases outside the gene matches: 2. The chain's CDR3 is CASRAGGYEQYF. The CDR3, as DNA: TGTGCCAGCAGAGCAGGGGGCTACGAGCAGTACTTC.